One sample yielded the 25 T cell receptor beta chains listed below, sequenced in a study of blood T cell repertoires in COVID-19 (TCRdb year 2020). The library relied on the immunoSEQ multiplex PCR assay. Held by TCRdb, this immuneACCESS table contains in-frame sequences only and omits some clones. Under half of the omission traces to an unresolved V gene where checked; the cause of the rest is unknown. Recorded for this sample are 350,000 to 450,000 clones; 75% to 90% of them occurred a single time. The ten most abundant clones make up 3% to 4% of the sample. The sequenced sample consisted of peripheral blood. The receptors here all came from a woman under 30 with acute or convalescent COVID-19.

This clone showed up just a few times. V usage is TRBV9 and J usage is TRBJ2-1; a possible D gene is TRBD1 (6 bases). The CDR3 length is 13 residues. The germline V and J ends were trimmed by 3 bases and 9 bases, with 13 bases remaining between them. Germline V CDR1 and CDR2: SGDLS, YYNGEE. CDR3: CASSGHTGFEQFF. The CDR3 nucleotides are TGTGCCAGCAGCGGCCACACAGGGTTTGAGCAGTTCTTC.

This clone showed up just a few times. The V call is TRBV3-1 (or the pseudogene TRBV3-2), the J call TRBJ1-1; D is unresolved. V was pared by 4 bases and J by 0 bases, with 9 bases between. This CDR3 is 14 amino acids long. CDR1 and CDR2 (germline): LGHDT, YNNKEL (reference sequence). The CDR3 DNA reads as TGTGCCAGCAGCCGTAGGGAGGTGAACACTGAAGCTTTCTTT. It encodes CASSRREVNTEAFF.

The chain recombines TRBV7-3 with TRBJ2-2; 10 bases fit TRBD1. Germline values: CDR1 SGHTA, CDR2 FQGTGA. This CDR3 has 15 amino acids. Losses at the gene ends were 4 bases for V and 6 bases for J; bases not matched to a gene: 5. The CDR3 spells CASSSKTGGAGELFF. The CDR3 bases are TGTGCCAGCAGCTCCAAGACAGGGGGCGCCGGGGAGCTGTTTTTT.

The chain is built from TRBV29-1 and TRBJ1-1, with D possibly being TRBD1 (6 bases). Per the germline V gene, CDR1 is SQVTM and CDR2 is ANQGSEA. The CDR3 totals 12 residues. V was shortened by 7 bases and J by 1 base, with 10 bases between the two germline ends. The CDR3 DNA reads as TGCAGCGGTGCGACAGGGAACACTGAAGCTTTCTTT. Amino acid sequence: CSGATGNTEAFF. Filled out from reference TRBV29-1 and TRBJ1-1, the complete variable domain reads SAVISQKPSRDICQRGTSLTIQCQVDSQVTMMFWYRQQPGQSLTLIATANQGSEATYESGFVIDKFPISRPNLTFSTLTVSNMSPEDSSIYLCSGATGNTEAFFGQGTRLTVV.

The V and J genes are TRBV12-2 and TRBJ2-7; TRBD1 reflects the table's D call only, with no check against the DNA. TRBV12-2 is termed a pseudogene. CDR3 length equals 15 residues. The CDR3 DNA reads as TGTGCAAGTCGCTTCTTGACAGGGGCCCCCTACGAGCAGTACTTC. Amino acid sequence: CASRFLTGAPYEQYF.

V is TRBV5-6 and J is TRBJ1-5; perhaps TRBD1 as D (5 bases). CDR3 length: 13 residues. In germline, CDR1 is SGHDT, CDR2 YYEEEE. Trimming left V 6 bases short and J 2 bases short, with 9 bases between. The CDR3 sequence is CASTQGGNQPQHF. The CDR3 bases are TGTGCCAGCACCCAGGGTGGCAATCAGCCCCAGCATTTT. Full variable domain (remainder filled in from reference TRBV5-6 and TRBJ1-5): DAGVTQSPTHLIKTRGQQVTLRCSPKSGHDTVSWYQQALGQGPQFIFQYYEEEERQRGNFPDRFSGHQFPNYSSELNVNALLLGDSALYLCASTQGGNQPQHFGDGTRLSIL.

The chain links TRBV3-1 (or the pseudogene TRBV3-2) to TRBJ2-3; TRBD1 is a possible D gene (6 bases). This CDR3 contains 16 residues. The germline V gene has CDR1 LGHDT and CDR2 YNNKEL (reference sequence). Deletions cut 0 bases from V and 2 bases from J, with 12 bases between. The CDR3 DNA reads as TGTGCCAGCAGCCAAGAGGGGACACGGAACACAGATACGCAGTATTTT. As protein: CASSQEGTRNTDTQYF.

This clone was seen just once. The chain's CDR3 is CASSLPGLDATQYF. The CDR3 DNA reads as TGTGCCAGCAGCTTACCGGGACTCGACGCAACGCAGTATTTT. This chain joins TRBV7-3 and TRBJ2-3, with D perhaps matching TRBD2 (6 bases). The CDR3 length is 14 residues. CDR1 is SGHTA and CDR2 is FQGTGA in the germline V gene. The V and J ends lost 2 bases and 9 bases respectively, with 15 bases between them.

The J gene is TRBJ1-5, the V gene TRBV19; 8 positions match TRBD1. The V gene's germline CDR1 is LNHDA and CDR2 SQIVND (reference sequence). V lost 5 bases to trimming and J lost 7 bases; unmatched junction nucleotides: 7. The CDR3 is 14 residues long. CDR3 in amino acids: CASSPTGGRQPQHF. The CDR3 nucleotides are TGTGCCAGTAGTCCAACAGGGGGTCGACAGCCCCAGCATTTT.

V is TRBV11-2 and J is TRBJ2-7, with D uncertain. Trimming pared 1 base from V and 1 base from J, leaving 14 bases between. Germline CDR1 SGHAT, CDR2 FQNNGV. The CDR3 is 16 residues long. The CDR3 spells CASSLVWAGKSYEQYF. The CDR3 DNA sequence: TGTGCCAGCAGCTTAGTTTGGGCCGGCAAATCCTACGAGCAGTACTTC.

The chain employs TRBV21-1 and TRBJ1-2; the table's D gene call, TRBD1, was not cross checked with the DNA. TRBV21-1 is reported as a pseudogene. This CDR3 spans 15 amino acids. The CDR3 here is CASSALTGGAVGYTF. The CDR3 coding sequence is TGTGCCAGCAGCGCTTTGACAGGGGGGGCGGTTGGCTACACCTTC.

This chain joins TRBV24-1 and TRBJ2-3; 9 bases are a match to TRBD1. Germline loops: CDR1 KGHDR, CDR2 SFDVKD. This CDR3 comprises 16 residues. J gave up 5 bases and V 4 bases, and 9 bases lay outside the gene matches. The CDR3 loop reads CATSEKNRGRLDTQYF. CDR3 nucleotide sequence: TGTGCCACCAGTGAGAAAAACAGGGGGCGCTTAGATACGCAGTATTTT.

The V gene is TRBV29-1, the J gene TRBJ1-1; D is uncertain. This CDR3 region has 15 residues. Germline V gene lookup returns CDR1 SQVTM and CDR2 ANQGSEA. Trimming pared 0 bases from V and 7 bases from J, leaving 18 bases between. CDR3 DNA sequence: TGCAGCGTTGAAGAGGCCCCCCACGTAAGCGGTGAAGCTTTCTTT. Encoded protein: CSVEEAPHVSGEAFF.

This clone showed up just a few times. This rearrangement joins TRBV7-3 to TRBJ1-6; no reliable D call. From germline, CDR1 is SGHTA and CDR2 FQGTGA. Deletions cut 4 bases from V and 6 bases from J, with 7 bases between. This CDR3 comprises 13 residues. Written as DNA, the CDR3 is TGTGCCAGCAGCTCCCTAATTAATTCACCCCTCCACTTT. Its protein product is CASSSLINSPLHF. Full variable domain (remainder filled in from reference TRBV7-3 and TRBJ1-6): GAGVSQTPSNKVTEKGKYVELRCDPISGHTALYWYRQSLGQGPEFLIYFQGTGAADDSGLPNDRFFAVRPEGSVSTLKIQRTERGDSAVYLCASSSLINSPLHFGNGTRLTVT.

The J gene is TRBJ1-5, the V gene TRBV5-5; D is uncertain. The CDR3 has 17 amino acids. CDR1 SGHKS and CDR2 YYEKEE come from the germline V gene (reference sequence). V was shortened by 0 bases and J by 3 bases, with 16 bases between the two germline ends. CDR3 protein: CASSLEWRVGVNQPQHF. The CDR3 coding sequence is TGTGCCAGCAGCTTGGAATGGAGGGTGGGAGTCAATCAGCCCCAGCATTTT.

This clone has only one observation. The V and J genes are TRBV18 and TRBJ2-1, with D hard to call. The V gene lost 3 bases and the J gene lost 7 bases, with 13 bases spanning the gap. This CDR3 contains 14 residues. The V gene's germline CDR1 is KGHSH and CDR2 LQKENI. Written as DNA, the CDR3 is TGTGCCAGCTCACCCATAACTACTTCAAATGAGCAGTTCTTC. Translating it yields CASSPITTSNEQFF.

The chain combines TRBV13 with TRBJ2-7; 8 nucleotides align to TRBD1. The CDR3 loop spans 13 amino acids. The germline V gene has CDR1 PRHDT and CDR2 FYEKMQ (reference sequence). V lost 5 bases to trimming and J lost 4 bases; unmatched junction nucleotides: 4. The CDR3 bases are TGTGCCAGCAGCAAGGACAGGGAATACGAGCAGTACTTC. Translation gives CASSKDREYEQYF.

The chain is built from TRBV7-6 and TRBJ2-1; 12 nucleotides align to TRBD2. The CDR3 has 16 amino acids. Germline V gives CDR1 SGHVS, CDR2 FNYEAQ. Trimming cost V 4 bases and J 5 bases; bases outside gene matches: 6. The CDR3 is CASSSPTSGGNNEQFF. CDR3 DNA: TGTGCCAGCAGCTCGCCTACTAGCGGGGGGAACAATGAGCAGTTCTTC. Drawing the rest from reference TRBV7-6 and TRBJ2-1, the complete variable domain is GAGVSQSPRYKVTKRGQDVALRCDPISGHVSLYWYRQALGQGPEFLTYFNYEAQQDKSGLPNDRFSAERPEGSISTLTIQRTEQRDSAMYRCASSSPTSGGNNEQFFGPGTRLTVL.

The chain recombines TRBV5-1 with TRBJ1-6; D is perhaps TRBD1 (5 bases). The germline V gene encodes CDR1 SGHRS and CDR2 YFSETQ. The CDR3 loop spans 14 amino acids. V was trimmed by 4 bases and J by 9 bases, leaving 14 bases between them. CDR3 in amino acids: CASSPSNGGSPLHF. The CDR3 bases are TGCGCCAGCAGCCCTAGCAACGGGGGTTCACCCCTCCACTTT.

V and J are TRBV27 and TRBJ2-7, with 12 bases that match TRBD2. Trimming removed 5 bases from V and 5 bases from J; junction bases left unmatched: 7. CDR3 length: 15 residues. Germline CDR1 reads MNHEY; CDR2 reads SMNVEV (reference sequence). CDR3 bases: TGTGCCAGCAGTCCCCGACTAGCGGGGGCCCACGAGCAGTACTTC. This sequence encodes CASSPRLAGAHEQYF.

The chain combines TRBV3-1 (or the pseudogene TRBV3-2) with TRBJ2-7; 9 bases align to TRBD1. Germline values: CDR1 LGHDT, CDR2 YNNKEL (reference sequence). The CDR3 is 13 amino acids. The ends lost 4 bases at V and 4 bases at J; junction bases unmatched: 2. CDR3 protein: CASSLQGAYEQYF. The CDR3 DNA reads as TGTGCCAGCAGCCTACAGGGGGCATACGAGCAGTACTTC.

The CDR3 loop reads CASSPILRNTEAFF. The DNA for the CDR3 is TGTGCCAGCTCACCAATCCTAAGGAACACTGAAGCTTTCTTT. The rearrangement joins TRBV18 to TRBJ1-1; no definite D call. The CDR3 is 14 amino acids. V lost 2 bases, J lost 1 base, and 8 bases lay in between. Germline V gene lookup returns CDR1 KGHSH and CDR2 LQKENI.

V usage is TRBV19 and J usage is TRBJ1-4, with 9 bases that match TRBD1. There are 16 residues in the CDR3. The germline V gene encodes CDR1 LNHDA and CDR2 SQIVND (reference sequence). V shed 8 bases, J shed 5 bases, and the junction held 12 bases outside the gene matches. CDR3 nucleotides: TGTGCCAGTCTCCGTTTGGGACAGGGTGAAAATGAAAAACTGTTTTTT. Its protein is CASLRLGQGENEKLFF.

This clone appeared a single time. CDR3 in amino acids: CASSGGRGDTYEQYF. Here the CDR3 DNA reads TGTGCCAGCAGCGGGGGGCGAGGGGATACGTACGAGCAGTACTTC. This chain links TRBV9 with TRBJ2-7, with D perhaps matching TRBD1 (6 bases). The CDR3 totals 15 residues. CDR1 is SGDLS and CDR2 is YYNGEE in the germline V gene. Trimming pared 3 bases from V and 4 bases from J, leaving 17 bases between.

The chain has TRBV11-2 and TRBJ2-3; 13 nucleotides align to TRBD2. V was pared by 4 bases and J by 6 bases, with 1 base of the junction left unmatched. Per germline, CDR1 SGHAT and CDR2 FQNNGV. CDR3 length equals 14 residues. Written as DNA, the CDR3 is TGTGCCAGCAGCTGGGGACTAGCGGGGGATACGCAGTATTTT. This encodes CASSWGLAGDTQYF. Combining the CDR3 with reference TRBV11-2 and TRBJ2-3 gives the whole variable domain EAGVAQSPRYKIIEKRQSVAFWCNPISGHATLYWYQQILGQGPKLLIQFQNNGVVDDSQLPKDRFSAERLKGVDSTLKIQPAKLEDSAVYLCASSWGLAGDTQYFGPGTRLTVL.